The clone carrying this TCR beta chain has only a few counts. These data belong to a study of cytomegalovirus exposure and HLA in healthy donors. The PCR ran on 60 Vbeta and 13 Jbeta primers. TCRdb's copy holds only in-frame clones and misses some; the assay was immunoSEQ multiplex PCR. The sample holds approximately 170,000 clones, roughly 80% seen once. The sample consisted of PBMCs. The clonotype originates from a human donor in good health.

DNA for the CDR3: TGTGCCAGCAGTGGGTCTAGCGGGGGGTCGTACAATGAGCAGTTCTTC. This sequence encodes CASSGSSGGSYNEQFF. V is TRBV7-9 and J is TRBJ2-1, with TRBD2 matching 11 bases. V shed 6 bases and J 4 bases; nucleotides not matched to a gene: 8. CDR3 size: 16 residues. CDR1 and CDR2 (germline): SEHNR, FQNEAQ (reference sequence).